The rows below give T cell receptor beta chains drawn from one sample of a study of blood T cells in healthy people across ages. TCRdb fed the 5' RACE reads into MiXCR, producing one record per CDR3 protein. The profile shows approximately 1.5 million distinct CDR3 sequences, less than 45% of them singletons. Source material: blood. These receptors all stem from a woman aged 18-29 years in good health. CDR3s include the opening cysteine and the closing phenylalanine or tryptophan. A D gene is named only where the DNA matches it firmly. A row's size may be missing; if present it is once, few, many or a size class.

>.|TRBV20-1|TRBJ2-7|.
TGCAGTGCTAGAGATGGGAGGACACCTACCTACGAGCAGTACTTC
CSARDGRTPTYEQYF
>.|TRBV20-1|TRBJ1-2|.
TGCAGTGCTCCCCAGGGGATAGGTGGCTACACCTTC
CSAPQGIGGYTF
>.|TRBV29-1|TRBJ2-5|.
TGCAGCGTTGAAAACGACAGGAGCTCCTACAATGAGCAGTACTTC
CSVENDRSSYNEQYF
>.|TRBV29-1|TRBJ1-2|.
TGCAGCGTTCCGGGATCCCGGGAAGGCTACACCTTC
CSVPGSREGYTF
>.|TRBV29-1|TRBJ2-7|.
TGCAGCGGGGGTGACTCCTACGAGCAGTACTTC
CSGGDSYEQYF
>TRBD2|TRBV10-3|TRBJ2-2|.
TGTGCCATTCCGATGACTAGCGGGGACGTCACCGGGGAGTTGTTTTTT
CAIPMTSGDVTGELFF
>TRBD2|TRBV5-4|TRBJ2-1|.
TGTGCCAGCAACTTAGCGGGAGGCCGCTACAATGAGCAGTTCTTC
CASNLAGGRYNEQFF
>.|TRBV7-2|TRBJ2-3|few
TGTGCCAGCAGCTTAGGGTGGGGGGGCACAGATACGCAGTATTTT
CASSLGWGGTDTQYF
>.|TRBV20-1|TRBJ2-1|.
TGCAGTGCTAGAGCTGAGGGGGGCCATTACAATGAGCAGTTCTTC
CSARAEGGHYNEQFF
>.|TRBV9|TRBJ1-1|.
TGTGCCAGCAGCGCTTTCGACAGACCAAACACTGAAGCTTTCTTT
CASSAFDRPNTEAFF
>.|TRBV6-6|TRBJ1-5|.
TGTGCCAGCAGCTATGACAGTGTACAGCCCCAGCATTTT
CASSYDSVQPQHF